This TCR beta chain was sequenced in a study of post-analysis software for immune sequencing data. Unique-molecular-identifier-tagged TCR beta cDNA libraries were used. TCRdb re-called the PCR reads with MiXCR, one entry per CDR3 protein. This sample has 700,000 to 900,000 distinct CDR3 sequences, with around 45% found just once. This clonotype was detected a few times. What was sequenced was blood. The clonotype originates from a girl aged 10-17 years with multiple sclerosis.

This chain's CDR3 is CASSYRTEQFF. The DNA of the CDR3 is TGTGCCAGCAGCTATCGGACTGAGCAGTTCTTC. The chain combines TRBV7-9 with TRBJ2-1; D ambiguous. This CDR3 has 11 amino acids. V was pared by 4 bases and J by 9 bases, with 7 bases between. From germline, CDR1 is SEHNR and CDR2 FQNEAQ (reference sequence).